One and the same sample provided the 18 T cell receptor beta chains below, sequenced in a study of T cell responses to AZD1222 COVID-19 vaccine. TCRdb's table, derived via immunoSEQ multiplex PCR, lists solely in-frame clones and lacks some. The table includes roughly 110,000 clones, roughly 90% detected once. This specimen was peripheral blood, taken on day 0 of AZD1222 vaccination. These receptors were taken from an adult in good health.

As DNA, the CDR3 is TGTGCCAGCAGCCCCCAGGGGGGGGACCTAAATGAAAAACTGTTTTTT. The encoded protein is CASSPQGGDLNEKLFF. V and J are TRBV9 and TRBJ1-4; 7 bases are a match to TRBD1. The germline CDR1 and CDR2 sequences are SGDLS and YYNGEE. J lost 5 bases, V lost 4 bases, and 11 bases had no gene match. This CDR3 has 16 amino acids.

J is TRBJ2-7 and V is TRBV13, with 7 bases identical to TRBD1. This CDR3 is 15 amino acids long. V lost 5 bases to trimming and J lost 4 bases; unmatched junction nucleotides: 11. CDR1 is PRHDT, CDR2 FYEKMQ, per germline (reference sequence). Here the CDR3 reads CASSPRTGTRYEQYF. In DNA, the CDR3 is TGTGCCAGCAGCCCACGGACAGGAACTCGATACGAGCAGTACTTC.

The chain uses TRBV5-5 and TRBJ2-7, with 10 bases matching TRBD1. The ends lost 4 bases at V and 9 bases at J; junction bases unmatched: 13. The CDR3 is made up of 15 amino acids. Germline V gene sequence: CDR1 SGHKS, CDR2 YYEKEE (reference sequence). The CDR3 here is CASSGTPGTGVRQYF. CDR3 DNA sequence: TGTGCCAGCAGCGGAACACCCGGGACAGGGGTACGGCAGTACTTC.

This clone has just a few counts. The chain recombines TRBV5-3 with TRBJ1-2, with D possibly TRBD1 on 6 matching bases. TRBV5-3 is sorted into the ORF group, with uncertain function. CDR3 length equals 14 residues. Trimming took off 5 bases at V and 0 bases at J, with 11 bases between the two ends. In DNA, the CDR3 is TGTGCCAGAAGACCAAGACAGGCTAACTATGGCTACACCTTC. Protein product: CARRPRQANYGYTF.

This clone occurred once. This sequence joins TRBV24-1 and TRBJ2-7; tentatively, D is TRBD1 (5 bases). Germline CDR1 is KGHDR and CDR2 is SFDVKD. Trimming removed 4 bases from V and 2 bases from J, with 11 bases in between. This CDR3 comprises 14 residues. The CDR3 DNA reads TGTGCCACCAGTGAGGGCAGGGTCCCCTACGAGCAGTACTTC. Protein sequence: CATSEGRVPYEQYF.

This chain uses TRBV5-6 with TRBJ2-5; 10 bases are shared with TRBD2. The V gene's germline CDR1 is SGHDT and CDR2 YYEEEE. V was clipped by 0 bases and J by 5 bases; unmatched bases: 4. This CDR3 contains 15 residues. Here the CDR3 DNA reads TGTGCCAGCAGCTTGGAGCGGGGGGGCCCGGAGACCCAGTACTTC. Amino acids: CASSLERGGPETQYF. Using reference TRBV5-6 and TRBJ2-5 for the parts outside the CDR3, the full variable domain is DAGVTQSPTHLIKTRGQQVTLRCSPKSGHDTVSWYQQALGQGPQFIFQYYEEEERQRGNFPDRFSGHQFPNYSSELNVNALLLGDSALYLCASSLERGGPETQYFGPGTRLLVL.

J is TRBJ2-7 and V is TRBV19, with D tentatively TRBD1 or TRBD2 (6 bases each). Looked up from germline, CDR1 is LNHDA and CDR2 is SQIVND (reference sequence). Trimming took off 4 bases at V and 6 bases at J, with 13 bases between the two ends. The CDR3 covers 13 residues. Here the CDR3 DNA reads TGTGCCAGTAGTAAGCTACAGGGAGGCGAGCAGTACTTC. As protein: CASSKLQGGEQYF.

This chain joins TRBV27 and TRBJ1-1, with 9 bases identical to TRBD1. The CDR3 runs to 13 residues. The germline V gene has CDR1 MNHEY and CDR2 SMNVEV (reference sequence). The junction had 2 bases not matched to a gene; V was cut back by 3 bases and J by 6 bases. CDR3 sequence (DNA): TGTGCCAGCAGTTTGGGACAGGGAGCTGAAGCTTTCTTT. It codes for CASSLGQGAEAFF.

The chain combines TRBV19 with TRBJ2-2, with D maybe TRBD2 (5 bases). With 10 bases removed from V and 0 bases from J, the gap between germline ends came to 18 bases. Germline V CDR1 and CDR2: LNHDA, SQIVND (reference sequence). This CDR3 is 16 amino acids long. The CDR3 DNA sequence: TGTGCCACTCTATGGTCGCCTAGCCCGAACACCGGGGAGCTGTTTTTT. Its translation: CATLWSPSPNTGELFF. The variable domain in full, with the rest retrieved from reference TRBV19 and TRBJ2-2, is DGGITQSPKYLFRKEGQNVTLSCEQNLNHDAMYWYRQDPGQGLRLIYYSQIVNDFQKGDIAEGYSVSREKKESFPLTVTSAQKNPTAFYLCATLWSPSPNTGELFFGEGSRLTVL.

This clone was found once. The chain is built from TRBV9 and TRBJ1-2, with D hard to call. V lost 4 bases, J lost 2 bases, and 12 bases lay in between. CDR1 is SGDLS and CDR2 is YYNGEE in the germline V gene. CDR3 size: 14 residues. Here the CDR3 reads CASSPRLQNYGYTF. For the CDR3, the DNA is TGTGCCAGCAGCCCAAGACTACAGAACTATGGCTACACCTTC.

The V and J genes are TRBV4-3 and TRBJ2-7; possibly TRBD1 for D (6 bases). The CDR3 runs to 16 residues. The germline V gene encodes CDR1 LGHNA and CDR2 YSLEER. V dropped 0 bases and J dropped 0 bases, with 12 bases sitting between them. The CDR3 loop reads CASSQDRGFLSYEQYF. The CDR3 DNA reads as TGCGCCAGCAGCCAAGACAGGGGATTCCTCTCCTACGAGCAGTACTTC.

This chain links TRBV9 with TRBJ2-7; D remains unclear. V was cut by 2 bases and J by 4 bases, with 10 bases left in between. CDR1 and CDR2 (germline): SGDLS, YYNGEE. The CDR3 contains 13 residues. The CDR3 region is CASSVGQTYEQYF. The CDR3 DNA reads as TGTGCCAGCAGCGTCGGCCAAACGTACGAGCAGTACTTC.

V gene TRBV28 combines with J gene TRBJ1-4; D possibly corresponds to TRBD1 (5 bases). Per germline, CDR1 MDHEN and CDR2 SYDVKM. This CDR3 region has 13 residues. The V end was cut by 11 bases, the J end by 8 bases, with 18 bases between. CDR3: CALQVTRGEKLFF. In DNA form, the CDR3 reads TGTGCCTTACAGGTCACCCGGGGGGAAAAACTGTTTTTT.

This chain links TRBV5-1 with TRBJ2-7, with no clear D. The V end was cut by 4 bases, the J end by 6 bases, with 17 bases between. CDR1 and CDR2 from the germline V gene are SGHRS and YFSETQ. The CDR3 loop spans 14 amino acids. The CDR3, as DNA: TGCGCCAGCAGCCAATCCGGGTCTGTCGGCGAGCAGTACTTC. Translation: CASSQSGSVGEQYF.

The V gene is TRBV2, the J gene TRBJ2-7; the D gene is possibly TRBD1 (5 bases). The CDR3 covers 13 residues. The V and J ends lost 6 bases and 7 bases respectively, with 16 bases between them. Germline CDR1 and CDR2: SNHLY and FYNNEI. The CDR3 DNA sequence: TGTGCCAGCAGGGCCCTAGGGGCTACGGAGCAGTACTTC. It is translated as CASRALGATEQYF.

V is TRBV9 and J is TRBJ1-2; 9 positions agree with TRBD1. The CDR3 is made up of 16 amino acids. In germline, CDR1 is SGDLS, CDR2 YYNGEE. V shed 3 bases, J shed 7 bases, and the junction held 13 bases outside the gene matches. The DNA for the CDR3 is TGTGCCAGCAGCGATACCACCCGGACAGGGGAGGGTGGCTACACCTTC. Translating gives CASSDTTRTGEGGYTF. The whole variable domain, filled in from reference TRBV9 and TRBJ1-2, reads DSGVTQTPKHLITATGQRVTLRCSPRSGDLSVYWYQQSLDQGLQFLIQYYNGEERAKGNILERFSAQQFPDLHSELNLSSLELGDSALYFCASSDTTRTGEGGYTFGSGTRLTVV.

The rearrangement links TRBV5-5 to TRBJ1-5, with unresolved D. Germline CDR1 SGHKS, CDR2 YYEKEE (reference sequence). V lost 0 bases and J lost 4, with 8 bases in between. This CDR3 has 14 residues. CDR3 coding DNA: TGTGCCAGCAGCTTGGGTGGCCCGAATCAGCCCCAGCATTTT. Encoded protein: CASSLGGPNQPQHF. The full variable domain, its missing parts supplied by reference TRBV5-5 and TRBJ1-5, is DAGVTQSPTHLIKTRGQQVTLRCSPISGHKSVSWYQQVLGQGPQFIFQYYEKEERGRGNFPDRFSARQFPNYSSELNVNALLLGDSALYLCASSLGGPNQPQHFGDGTRLSIL.

This chain connects TRBV5-6 to TRBJ2-7, with no clear D. In germline, CDR1 is SGHDT, CDR2 YYEEEE. CDR3 size: 14 residues. Trimming shortened V by 6 bases and J by 0 bases, and 13 bases separated the two germline ends. For the CDR3, the DNA is TGTGCCAGCATTCGGCAGCTTAGCTCCTACGAGCAGTACTTC. Protein sequence: CASIRQLSSYEQYF.